This T cell receptor beta chain emerged from a study of CD8 T cells in Susac syndrome. Whole-study results and caveats: The authors acknowledged that their TCR sequencing and HLA analysis involved a relatively small number of individuals.

With random hexamers, reverse transcription was performed on about 0.45 to 1 ug of RNA. The authors amplified TCR beta CDR3 across 54 Vbeta and 13 Jbeta using immunoSEQ multiplex PCR. One entry per CDR3 protein results from TCRdb running MiXCR on the immunoSEQ multiplex PCR reads. This table has 150,000 to 200,000 distinct CDR3 sequences, 90% to 95% appearing once. Negative isolation was used for CD8+ and CD4+ T cells and FACS enrichment for TEMRA cells. The CDR3 has 12 amino acids. The germline V and J ends were trimmed by 4 bases and 7 bases, with 10 bases remaining between them. For this clonotype: The antigen is undetermined.

Sample: CD4+ T cells from PBMCs. V and J are TRBV12-3 or TRBV12-4 and TRBJ1-2; no firm D call. This sequence originates from a human donor with multiple sclerosis. CDR3: CASSSGSRGYTF. The CDR3 DNA reads as TGTGCCAGCAGTTCGGGTAGTCGTGGCTACACCTTC.